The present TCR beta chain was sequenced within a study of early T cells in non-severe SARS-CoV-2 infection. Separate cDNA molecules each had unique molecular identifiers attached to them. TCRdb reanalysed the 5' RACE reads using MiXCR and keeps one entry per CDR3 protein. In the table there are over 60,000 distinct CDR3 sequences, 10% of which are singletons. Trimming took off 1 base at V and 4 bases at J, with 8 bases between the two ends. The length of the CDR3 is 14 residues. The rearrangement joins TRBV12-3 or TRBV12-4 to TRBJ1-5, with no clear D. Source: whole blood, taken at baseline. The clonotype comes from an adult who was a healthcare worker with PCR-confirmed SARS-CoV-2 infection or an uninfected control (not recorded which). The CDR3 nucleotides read TGTGCCAGCAGTTTAGGTCAGACTAATCAGCCCCAGCATTTT. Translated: CASSLGQTNQPQHF.